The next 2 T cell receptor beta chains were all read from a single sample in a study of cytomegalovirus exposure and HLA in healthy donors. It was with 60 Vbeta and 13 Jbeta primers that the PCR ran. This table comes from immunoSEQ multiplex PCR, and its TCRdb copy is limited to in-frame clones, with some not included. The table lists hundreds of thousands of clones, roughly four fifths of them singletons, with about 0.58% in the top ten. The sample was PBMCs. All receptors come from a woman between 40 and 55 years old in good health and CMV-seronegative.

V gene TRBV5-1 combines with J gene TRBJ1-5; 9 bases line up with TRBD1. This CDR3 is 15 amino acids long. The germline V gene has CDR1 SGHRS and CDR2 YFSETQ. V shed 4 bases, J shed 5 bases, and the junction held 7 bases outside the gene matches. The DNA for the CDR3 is TGCGCCAGCAGCGAAGGGACAGGGATTGATCAGCCCCAGCATTTT. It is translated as CASSEGTGIDQPQHF.

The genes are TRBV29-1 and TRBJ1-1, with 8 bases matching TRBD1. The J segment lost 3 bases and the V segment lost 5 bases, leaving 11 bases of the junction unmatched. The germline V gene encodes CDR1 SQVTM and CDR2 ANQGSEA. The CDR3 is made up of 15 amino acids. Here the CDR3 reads CSVRTGPNTDTEAFF. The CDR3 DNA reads TGCAGCGTTCGGACAGGGCCAAACACAGACACTGAAGCTTTCTTT.